Each of the 31 T cell receptor beta chains below was sequenced from the same sample in a study of spatial heterogeneity in lung cancer. TCRdb independently ran MiXCR on the 5' RACE reads; one entry per CDR3 protein. The table records 9,000 to 13,000 distinct CDR3 sequences, approximately 6.7% of them present only once. Time point denoted: sample taken at primary tumor resection. Whole RNA obtained from tumor, nontumor lung or frozen PBMC underwent sequencing without sorting. The source material was PBMCs, sampled at surgery. These receptors came from a male donor with early-stage non-small cell lung cancer.

In its sample, this clonotype was seen a few times. This beta chain slipped into a library made for alpha chains as a stray read, so its size is not meaningful. The chain has TRBV5-1 and TRBJ2-1; 9 positions match TRBD1. From germline, CDR1 is SGHRS and CDR2 YFSETQ. The CDR3 length is 19 residues. V was clipped by 4 bases and J by 0 bases; unmatched bases: 14. The CDR3 spells CASSPRDRATLSSYNEQFF. The CDR3 bases are TGCGCCAGCAGCCCCCGGGACAGGGCTACTTTGAGCTCCTACAATGAGCAGTTCTTC.

Judged by abundance, this clonotype is medium-sized. This beta chain represents an off-target read in a library built for alpha chains; its size is of limited meaning. The CDR3 region has the DNA TGTGCCAGTTCAGACAGGGGATTCCAAGAGACCCAGTACTTC. Protein product: CASSDRGFQETQYF. The V and J genes are TRBV19 and TRBJ2-5, with TRBD1 matching 8 bases. The CDR3 consists of 14 residues. Germline V gene lookup returns CDR1 LNHDA and CDR2 SQIVND (reference sequence). V was clipped by 8 bases and J by 1 base; unmatched bases: 6.

At least ten counts were recorded for this clonotype. This beta chain is a stray sequence in a library constructed for alpha chains; its clone size is not meaningful. The chain employs TRBV5-1 and TRBJ2-7, with D possibly called TRBD1 or TRBD2 (6 bases each). Trimming shortened V by 0 bases and J by 7 bases, and 17 bases separated the two germline ends. Germline values: CDR1 SGHRS, CDR2 YFSETQ. This CDR3 contains 15 residues. This CDR3 is CASSLGPGGTGEQYF. The CDR3 DNA sequence: TGCGCCAGCAGCTTGGGCCCCGGGGGCACGGGTGAGCAGTACTTC.

In this sample, this clonotype turned up a few times. As an off-target read in a library built for alpha chains, this beta chain has a frequency of little significance. The chain has TRBV29-1 and TRBJ2-3, with 7 bases fitting TRBD1. The CDR3 sequence is 11 residues long. From germline, CDR1 is SQVTM and CDR2 ANQGSEA. V shed 6 bases, J shed 6 bases, and the junction held 3 bases outside the gene matches. CDR3 nucleotides: TGCAGCGTGAAACAGGGGGATACGCAGTATTTT. It specifies CSVKQGDTQYF.

This clonotype was counted many times. The size of this beta chain means little, since it is a stray read in a library made for alpha chains. The chain couples TRBV2 to TRBJ2-1; D may be TRBD1 (6 bases). Trimming pared 9 bases from V and 7 bases from J, leaving 16 bases between. Germline lookup yields CDR1 SNHLY and CDR2 FYNNEI. The CDR3 length is 13 residues. The CDR3 protein is CARGRGRKNEQFF. CDR3 bases: TGTGCCAGGGGTAGGGGGAGAAAGAATGAGCAGTTCTTC.

This clonotype was observed at least ten times. The library was prepared for alpha chains; this beta chain is a stray read, so its frequency means little. The V gene is TRBV7-2, the J gene TRBJ2-7, with D tentatively TRBD1 or TRBD2 (5 bases each). The length of the CDR3 is 15 residues. V lost 6 bases and J lost 0, with 15 bases in between. The V gene's germline CDR1 is SGHTA and CDR2 FQGNSA. CDR3 sequence (DNA): TGTGCCAGCAGACCCTCCGGGACGGTCTCCTACGAGCAGTACTTC. Protein: CASRPSGTVSYEQYF.

The sample holds many counts of this clonotype. This beta chain is a stray read from a library made for alpha chains; its abundance is not meaningful. The chain has TRBV20-1 and TRBJ2-1, with TRBD1 as a possible D gene (6 bases). V was cut by 6 bases and J by 9 bases, with 18 bases left in between. Looked up from germline, CDR1 is DFQATT and CDR2 is SNEGSKA (reference sequence). There are 13 residues in the CDR3. Here the CDR3 DNA reads TGCAGTGCCAACCGGGACAAAAGGGGTGAGCAGTTCTTC. Encoded protein: CSANRDKRGEQFF.

This clonotype was found a few times. Since the library was made to target alpha chains, this beta chain is a stray read and its abundance is not meaningful. V usage is TRBV20-1 and J usage is TRBJ2-5, with a possible D match to TRBD2 (6 bases). The CDR3 is 14 residues long. Germline V gives CDR1 DFQATT, CDR2 SNEGSKA (reference sequence). The ends were cut back, 1 base at V and 0 bases at J, with 9 bases in the middle. Here the CDR3 DNA reads TGCAGTGCTAGAGTCGGGAGATACCAAGAGACCCAGTACTTC. It encodes CSARVGRYQETQYF.

In its sample, this clonotype was seen many times. With the library built for alpha chains, this beta chain is off target and its frequency is not meaningful. This chain joins TRBV2 and TRBJ1-1; the D is unclear. Trimming cost V 10 bases and J 1 base, with 13 bases left between them. The CDR3 is 13 amino acids. Germline V gives CDR1 SNHLY, CDR2 FYNNEI. CDR3 amino acids: CATVQRANTEAFF. CDR3 DNA sequence: TGTGCCACAGTTCAAAGGGCGAACACTGAAGCTTTCTTT.

This clonotype was seen a few times. In a library made to pick up alpha chains, this beta chain is a stray read with a size that means little. The chain couples TRBV12-3 or TRBV12-4 to TRBJ2-3; 9 bases are shared with TRBD2. The V gene end was trimmed by 10 bases and the J gene end by 5 bases; junction bases not matched to a gene: 10. CDR3 length: 14 residues. CDR3 sequence (DNA): TGTGCCACCCGTAGCGGGGGATCGGTAGATACGCAGTATTTT. It codes for CATRSGGSVDTQYF.

This clonotype was found many times. Since the library was made to target alpha chains, this beta chain is a stray read and its abundance is not meaningful. This chain connects TRBV12-3 or TRBV12-4 to TRBJ2-4; 10 bases map to TRBD2. With V trimmed by 5 bases and J by 4 bases, 5 bases remained unmatched. The CDR3 runs to 15 residues. For the CDR3, the DNA is TGTGCCAGCAGTCGGACTAGCGGAAATAAAAACATTCAGTACTTC. Translation gives CASSRTSGNKNIQYF.

As for this clonotype: This beta chain turned up in a library designed for alpha chains; as an off-target read, its abundance says little. This rearrangement joins TRBV25-1 to TRBJ2-5; 7 bases are shared with TRBD1. The V and J ends lost 8 bases and 7 bases, in that order; junction bases with no gene match: 4. The CDR3 consists of 11 residues. The germline V gene encodes CDR1 MGHDK and CDR2 SYGVNS. The CDR3 is CASRQGATQYF. CDR3 nucleotides: TGTGCCAGCCGACAGGGCGCGACCCAGTACTTC.

This clonotype was seen ten or more times. The size of this beta chain means little, since it is a stray read in a library made for alpha chains. V and J are TRBV20-1 and TRBJ1-3, with TRBD1 matching 7 bases. Germline CDR1 is DFQATT and CDR2 is SNEGSKA (reference sequence). The CDR3 is made up of 15 amino acids. V trimming: 6 bases; J trimming: 0 bases; junction bases outside the gene matches: 8. CDR3 amino acids: CSAIPRDSSGNTIYF. CDR3 nucleotide sequence: TGCAGTGCAATCCCCAGGGACAGCTCTGGAAACACCATATATTTT.

As to this clonotype: This beta chain turned up in a library designed for alpha chains; as an off-target read, its abundance says little. The CDR3 DNA sequence: TGTGCCAGCAGTGAAGCGGGAGCATACTCCTACGAGCAGTACTTC. Translating it yields CASSEAGAYSYEQYF. The chain has TRBV6-1 and TRBJ2-7, with a weak D call TRBD2 (5 bases). Looked up from germline, CDR1 is MNHNS and CDR2 is SASEGT. The CDR3 covers 15 residues. Between the trimmed V and J ends, which lost 0 bases and 0 bases, there was a span of 9 bases.

Sample share makes this clonotype medium-sized. With the library built for alpha chains, this beta chain is off target and its frequency is not meaningful. The chain has TRBV25-1 and TRBJ2-3, with D maybe TRBD2 (5 bases). V lost 6 bases, J lost 3 bases, and 25 bases lay in between. The germline CDR1 and CDR2 sequences are MGHDK and SYGVNS. The CDR3 is 18 amino acids. This chain's CDR3 is CASRDPFGDLGPTDTQYF. CDR3 sequence (DNA): TGTGCCAGCAGGGACCCTTTCGGGGATCTAGGCCCTACAGATACGCAGTATTTT.

This clonotype was seen only a few times. This beta chain is off target for a library built for alpha chains, so its abundance means little. CDR3 sequence reads: CASSAQGIHYGYTF. CDR3 sequence (DNA): TGTGCCAGCAGTGCCCAGGGGATCCACTATGGCTACACCTTC. The rearrangement uses TRBV12-3 or TRBV12-4 and TRBJ1-2, with D tentatively TRBD1 (6 bases). Trimming removed 5 bases at V and 3 bases at J, with 13 bases between. The CDR3 spans 14 residues.

By frequency in the sample, this clonotype is medium-sized. This beta chain is an unintended read in a library built for alpha chains; its size means little. The chain joins TRBV29-1 to TRBJ1-1; perhaps TRBD1 as D (5 bases). Germline CDR1 SQVTM, CDR2 ANQGSEA. The CDR3 spans 13 residues. Trimming took 4 bases from V and 4 from J, leaving 13 bases between them. The DNA for the CDR3 is TGCAGCGTTGCTAGGGGCTTCAGCACTGAAGCTTTCTTT. It codes for CSVARGFSTEAFF.

For this clonotype: Within a library made for alpha chains, this beta chain is off target, and its count is uninformative. The chain carries TRBV5-4 and TRBJ2-7; weak D call: TRBD2 (5 bases). V was trimmed by 2 bases and J by 2 bases, leaving 17 bases between them. The CDR3 covers 16 residues. In germline, CDR1 is SGHNT, CDR2 YYREEE (reference sequence). The CDR3 region is CASSFAGGPSTYEQYF. For the CDR3, the DNA is TGTGCCAGCAGCTTCGCGGGCGGACCCTCGACCTACGAGCAGTACTTC.

This clonotype has ten or more counts. The library was prepared for alpha chains; this beta chain is a stray read, so its frequency means little. The J gene is TRBJ2-5, the V gene TRBV7-6, with 8 bases lining up with TRBD2. The CDR3 is made up of 17 amino acids. Germline CDR1 is SGHVS and CDR2 is FNYEAQ. Trimming removed 1 base from V and 4 bases from J; junction bases left unmatched: 11. The DNA of the CDR3 is TGTGCCAGCAGCTTAGTATCCAGCGGGAGTGTCGGAGAGACCCAGTACTTC. Translation: CASSLVSSGSVGETQYF.

This clonotype was counted many times. Within a library made for alpha chains, this beta chain is off target, and its count is uninformative. The rearrangement joins TRBV6-1 to TRBJ2-1, with 8 nucleotides matching TRBD2. After removal of 0 bases from V and 4 bases from J, the junction contained 5 bases not matched to a gene. This CDR3 has 16 amino acids. Germline CDR1 and CDR2: MNHNS and SASEGT. CDR3 sequence: CASSEAGGGSYNEQFF. The CDR3 bases are TGTGCCAGCAGTGAAGCGGGCGGGGGGTCTTACAATGAGCAGTTCTTC.

This clonotype rates as medium-sized. For a library built for alpha chains, this beta chain is a stray read; little rests on its size. The V and J genes are TRBV27 and TRBJ2-7, with D maybe TRBD1 (6 bases). Germline CDR1 reads MNHEY; CDR2 reads SMNVEV (reference sequence). The V end was cut by 4 bases, the J end by 6 bases, with 19 bases between. This CDR3 has 15 residues. The CDR3 sequence: CASSYSGTSDREQYF. The CDR3 nucleotides read TGTGCCAGCAGTTATTCCGGGACATCAGATCGCGAGCAGTACTTC.

This clonotype was recorded many times. Found in a library prepared for alpha chains, this beta chain is an off-target read, and its abundance has little meaning. The chain employs TRBV11-2 and TRBJ2-7, with 10 bases aligning to TRBD2. This CDR3 spans 15 amino acids. The ends lost 2 bases at V and 7 bases at J; junction bases unmatched: 8. Germline CDR1 reads SGHAT; CDR2 reads FQNNGV. The CDR3, as DNA: TGTGCCAGCAGCTTACTAGCGGGAGAGTTCCGAGAGCAGTACTTC. Translated, it gives CASSLLAGEFREQYF. The entire variable domain, with the rest obtained from reference TRBV11-2 and TRBJ2-7, is as follows: EAGVAQSPRYKIIEKRQSVAFWCNPISGHATLYWYQQILGQGPKLLIQFQNNGVVDDSQLPKDRFSAERLKGVDSTLKIQPAKLEDSAVYLCASSLLAGEFREQYFGPGTRLTVT.

This clonotype has a count of ten or more. Since it is a stray read in a library aimed at alpha chains, this beta chain has a size that is not meaningful. This chain joins TRBV27 and TRBJ2-7; tentatively, D is TRBD1 (6 bases). The V end was cut by 4 bases, the J end by 6 bases, with 22 bases between. The germline V gene has CDR1 MNHEY and CDR2 SMNVEV (reference sequence). The CDR3 contains 16 residues. The DNA of the CDR3 is TGTGCCAGCAGTTCCCCCCGGACAGCTACCTACGGCGAGCAGTACTTC. It codes for CASSSPRTATYGEQYF.

By share, this clonotype counts as medium-sized (0.01 to 0.1%). This beta chain came through as a stray read in a library set up for alpha chains, and its size says little. The gene calls are TRBV28 and TRBJ2-1, with D uncertain. The CDR3 extends over 15 amino acids. Between the trimmed V and J ends, which lost 2 bases and 4 bases, there was a span of 12 bases. Looked up from germline, CDR1 is MDHEN and CDR2 is SYDVKM. Here the CDR3 DNA reads TGTGCCAGCAGTTTACAGTCAGTGCTTTACAATGAGCAGTTCTTC. This translates into CASSLQSVLYNEQFF. The full variable domain, with the rest looked up from reference TRBV28 and TRBJ2-1, is DVKVTQSSRYLVKRTGEKVFLECVQDMDHENMFWYRQDPGLGLRLIYFSYDVKMKEKGDIPEGYSVSREKKERFSLILESASTNQTSMYLCASSLQSVLYNEQFFGPGTRLTVL.

This clonotype turned up a few times. A library prepared for alpha chains yielded this beta chain as an off-target read; its size is of little meaning. J is TRBJ2-7 and V is TRBV28; TRBD2 might be the D (5 bases). Germline loops: CDR1 MDHEN, CDR2 SYDVKM. The CDR3 consists of 14 residues. Trimming took 3 bases from V and 4 from J, leaving 13 bases between them. This chain's CDR3 is CASSFYRTEYEQYF. The CDR3 DNA reads as TGTGCCAGCAGTTTCTATAGGACTGAGTACGAGCAGTACTTC.

This clonotype was picked up many times. With the library built for alpha chains, this beta chain is off target and its frequency is not meaningful. The chain has TRBV5-6 and TRBJ1-5; D is undetermined. Trimming left V 0 bases short and J 2 bases short, with 9 bases between. Germline CDR1 is SGHDT and CDR2 is YYEEEE. CDR3 size: 15 residues. The CDR3 nucleotides are TGTGCCAGCAGCTTGGAAGGGTCGGGCAATCAGCCCCAGCATTTT. It specifies CASSLEGSGNQPQHF.

The sample holds a few counts of this clonotype. This beta chain was picked up by a library intended for alpha chains and is off target, so its count carries little meaning. The rearrangement joins TRBV19 to TRBJ2-1; tentatively, D is TRBD1 (6 bases). The germline V gene encodes CDR1 LNHDA and CDR2 SQIVND (reference sequence). The V end was cut by 5 bases, the J end by 5 bases, with 10 bases between. The CDR3 totals 13 residues. The CDR3 region has the DNA TGTGCCAGTAGTCGGACAGCTAACAATGAGCAGTTCTTC. Its translation: CASSRTANNEQFF. The variable domain in full, completed from reference TRBV19 and TRBJ2-1, reads DGGITQSPKYLFRKEGQNVTLSCEQNLNHDAMYWYRQDPGQGLRLIYYSQIVNDFQKGDIAEGYSVSREKKESFPLTVTSAQKNPTAFYLCASSRTANNEQFFGPGTRLTVL.

This clonotype has ten or more counts. With the library built for alpha chains, this beta chain is off target and its frequency is not meaningful. The chain carries TRBV6-2 or TRBV6-3 and TRBJ2-2; no clear D. Trimming stripped 0 bases from V and 2 bases from J, with 4 bases between. This CDR3 region has 14 residues. The V gene's germline CDR1 is MNHEY and CDR2 SVGEGT. Here the CDR3 DNA reads TGTGCCAGCAGTTACTCGGACAACACCGGGGAGCTGTTTTTT. Amino acids: CASSYSDNTGELFF.

With respect to this clonotype: This beta chain is an unintended read in a library built for alpha chains; its size means little. The chain couples TRBV20-1 to TRBJ2-1, with D possibly matching TRBD1 (7 bases). Germline V gives CDR1 DFQATT, CDR2 SNEGSKA (reference sequence). The V end was cut by 0 bases, the J end by 8 bases, with 17 bases between. CDR3 size: 15 residues. The CDR3 DNA sequence: TGCAGTGCTAGAGATCCAGGGGGACTGGGGGATGAGCAGTTCTTC. It is translated as CSARDPGGLGDEQFF.

This clonotype was observed many times. Within a library made for alpha chains, this beta chain is off target, and its count is uninformative. The chain is built from TRBV5-1 and TRBJ2-1; possible D gene TRBD2, 5 bases. Germline V gives CDR1 SGHRS, CDR2 YFSETQ. V gave up 1 base and J gave up 3 bases, with 8 bases separating them. CDR3 length equals 14 residues. CDR3 bases: TGCGCCAGCAGCTTGTCCGGGGACTACAATGAGCAGTTCTTC. This codes for CASSLSGDYNEQFF.

This clonotype is labeled medium-sized. This beta chain is a stray read from a library made for alpha chains; its abundance is not meaningful. The rearrangement uses TRBV29-1 and TRBJ1-3; 9 positions agree with TRBD1. The germline V gene encodes CDR1 SQVTM and CDR2 ANQGSEA. The CDR3 has 13 amino acids. The V gene end was trimmed by 6 bases and the J gene end by 4 bases; junction bases not matched to a gene: 4. CDR3 protein: CSVSGTGGNTIYF. In DNA, the CDR3 is TGCAGCGTCTCCGGGACAGGGGGAAACACCATATATTTT. Supplemented by reference TRBV29-1 and TRBJ1-3, the full variable domain reads SAVISQKPSRDICQRGTSLTIQCQVDSQVTMMFWYRQQPGQSLTLIATANQGSEATYESGFVIDKFPISRPNLTFSTLTVSNMSPEDSSIYLCSVSGTGGNTIYFGEGSWLTVV.